A single sample gave rise to the 5 T cell receptor beta chains below, sequenced in a study of post-analysis software for immune sequencing data (dated by TCRdb to about 2015). Results the study describes overall, beyond this receptor: Roughly 5 TRBV segments, including TRBV5-6, TRBV5-1 and TRBV20-1, were significantly more frequent in patients than controls.

Receptor amplification or capture employed PCR. Sequencer: Illumina HiSeq 2500. To reduce PCR and sequencing biases, unique molecular identifiers were incorporated into the TCR beta cDNA libraries. The public reads were reanalyzed by TCRdb: fastp trimming at Q25, MiXCR alignment, in-frame beta chains only. Rows with a matching CDR3 protein are joined into one entry that keeps the most common DNA and genes. For this sample there are roughly 540,000 distinct CDR3 sequences; around 34% appear just once. The top ten clonotypes cover 4.5% to 7.5% of the sample. What these receptors recognize is not known. Sequenced: blood. These receptors were taken from a girl under 18 with multiple sclerosis.

V is TRBV27 and J is TRBJ1-1; TRBD1 might be the D (5 bases). This CDR3 comprises 14 residues. The V gene's germline CDR1 is MNHEY and CDR2 SMNVEV (reference sequence). V shed 5 bases and J shed 4 bases, with 14 bases lying between them. The CDR3: CASSPRTRPTEAFF. CDR3 nucleotides: TGTGCCAGCAGTCCTCGGACACGGCCCACTGAAGCTTTCTTT.

Remarks on this clonotype: The conserved phenylalanine or tryptophan is not found at the CDR3 terminus, so this likely reflects a read error. The chain has TRBV5-5 and TRBJ1-1; TRBD1 agrees at 7 bases. This CDR3 contains 13 residues. Per the germline V gene, CDR1 is SGHKS and CDR2 is YYEKEE (reference sequence). The J segment lost 3 bases and the V segment lost 2 bases, leaving 1 base of the junction unmatched. CDR3 loop: CASSFTGDTEAFC. The CDR3 DNA reads TGTGCCAGCAGCTTCACAGGGGACACTGAAGCTTTCTGT.

This chain uses TRBV5-1 with TRBJ2-5; 7 bases align to TRBD2. J was trimmed by 4 bases and V by 1 base; bases with no gene match: 4. The CDR3 spans 14 residues. In germline, CDR1 is SGHRS, CDR2 YFSETQ. CDR3 loop: CASSLTSEGETQYF. CDR3 bases: TGCGCCAGCAGCTTGACTAGCGAGGGAGAGACCCAGTACTTC.

The chain recombines TRBV5-1 with TRBJ1-2; a possible D gene is TRBD1 (6 bases). CDR1 is SGHRS, CDR2 YFSETQ, per germline. The length of the CDR3 is 16 residues. Trimming took off 9 bases at V and 1 base at J, with 22 bases between the two ends. The CDR3 sequence is CAILWDNKPDNYGYTF. The CDR3 DNA reads TGCGCCATCCTGTGGGACAACAAGCCCGATAACTATGGCTACACCTTC.

This clonotype was detected once. The rearrangement uses TRBV14 and TRBJ1-2; 7 positions agree with TRBD1. This CDR3 spans 14 amino acids. Germline CDR1 and CDR2: SGHDN and FVKESK. With V trimmed by 1 base and J by 6 bases, 5 bases remained unmatched. Here the CDR3 reads CASSQVDRADGYTF. The CDR3 nucleotides read TGTGCCAGCAGCCAAGTAGACAGGGCTGATGGCTACACCTTC.